This TCR beta chain was obtained from a study of blood T cell repertoires in COVID-19. Study summary: The origin of the acute and convalescent COVID-19 samples was the United States, Italy and Spain. T cells, B-cell-depleted T cells, or PBMCs provided the cDNA or gDNA that served as material.

As originally analysed: The assay estimated nucleated cells by amplifying reference gene primers. TCRdb's copy holds only in-frame clones and misses some; the assay was immunoSEQ multiplex PCR. V, J and clone size derive from that table, while D and trimming were established from the DNA sequence. The repertoire includes 280,000 or so clones, 70% to 90% of them detected once, and approximately 8.8% sits in the top ten. Looked up from germline, CDR1 is KGHSH and CDR2 is LQKENI. V lost 3 bases and J lost 9; bases outside the gene matches: 8. The CDR3 has 14 residues. The sample taken for sequencing was peripheral blood. The sequence derives from a man between 18 and 29 years old with active or convalescent COVID-19. This chain uses TRBV18 with TRBJ2-1; 7 bases are shared with TRBD2. The CDR3 sequence: CASSPPGGGGEQFF. In DNA, the CDR3 is TGTGCCAGCTCACCCCCGGGGGGTGGGGGTGAGCAGTTCTTC.